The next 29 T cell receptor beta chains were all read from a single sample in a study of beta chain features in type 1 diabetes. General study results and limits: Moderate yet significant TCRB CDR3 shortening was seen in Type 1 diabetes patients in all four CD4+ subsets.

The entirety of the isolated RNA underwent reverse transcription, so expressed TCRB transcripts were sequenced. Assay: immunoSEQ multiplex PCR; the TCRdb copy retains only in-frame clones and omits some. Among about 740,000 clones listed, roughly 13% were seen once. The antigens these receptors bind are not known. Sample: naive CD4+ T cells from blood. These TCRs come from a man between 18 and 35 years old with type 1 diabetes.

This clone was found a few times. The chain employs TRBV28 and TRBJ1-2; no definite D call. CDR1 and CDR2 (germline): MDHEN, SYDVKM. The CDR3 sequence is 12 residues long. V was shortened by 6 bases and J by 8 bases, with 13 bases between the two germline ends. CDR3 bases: TGTGCCAGCAGGAACCCAGGCGGAGGCTACACCTTC. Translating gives CASRNPGGGYTF.

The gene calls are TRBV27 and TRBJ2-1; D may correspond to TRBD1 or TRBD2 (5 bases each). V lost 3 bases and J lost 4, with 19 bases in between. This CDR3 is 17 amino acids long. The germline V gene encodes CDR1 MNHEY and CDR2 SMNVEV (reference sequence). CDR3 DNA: TGTGCCAGCAGTTTTATCAGGGAGAGCTACCAATACAATGAGCAGTTCTTC. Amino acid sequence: CASSFIRESYQYNEQFF.

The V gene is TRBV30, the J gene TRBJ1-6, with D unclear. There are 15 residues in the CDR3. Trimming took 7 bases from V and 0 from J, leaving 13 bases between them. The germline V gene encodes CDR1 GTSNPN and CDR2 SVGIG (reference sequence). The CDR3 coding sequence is TGTGCCTCTTCCAAACAGAGCTCCTATAATTCACCCCTCCACTTT. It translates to CASSKQSSYNSPLHF. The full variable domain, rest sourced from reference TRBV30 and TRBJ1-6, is SQTIHQWPATLVQPVGSPLSLECTVEGTSNPNLYWYRQAAGRGLQLLFYSVGIGQISSEVPQNLSASRPQDRQFILSSKKLLLSDSGFYLCASSKQSSYNSPLHFGNGTRLTVT.

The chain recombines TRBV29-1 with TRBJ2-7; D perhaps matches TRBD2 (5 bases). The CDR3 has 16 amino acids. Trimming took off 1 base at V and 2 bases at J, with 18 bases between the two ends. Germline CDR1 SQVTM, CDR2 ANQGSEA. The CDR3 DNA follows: TGCAGCGTTGAAGGTGGAGGAGCCCCATCCCCCTACGAGCAGTACTTC. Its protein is CSVEGGGAPSPYEQYF.

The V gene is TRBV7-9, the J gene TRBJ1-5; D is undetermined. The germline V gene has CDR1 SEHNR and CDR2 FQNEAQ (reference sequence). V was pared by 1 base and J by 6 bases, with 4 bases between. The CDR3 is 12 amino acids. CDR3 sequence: CASSLDGQPQHF. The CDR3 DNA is TGTGCCAGCAGCTTAGACGGTCAGCCCCAGCATTTT.

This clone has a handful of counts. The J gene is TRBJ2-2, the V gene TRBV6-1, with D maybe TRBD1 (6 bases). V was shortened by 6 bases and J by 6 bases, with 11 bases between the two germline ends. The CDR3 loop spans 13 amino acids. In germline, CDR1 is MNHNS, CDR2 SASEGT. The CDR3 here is CASSVRGPGELFF. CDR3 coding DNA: TGTGCCAGCAGCGTCAGGGGTCCCGGGGAGCTGTTTTTT.

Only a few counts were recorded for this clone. The CDR3 region is CASSLGNRGIQYF. The CDR3 coding sequence is TGTGCCAGCAGCTTAGGGAACCGCGGCATTCAGTACTTC. The chain couples TRBV7-9 to TRBJ2-4; D gene ambiguous. The germline V gene encodes CDR1 SEHNR and CDR2 FQNEAQ (reference sequence). V shed 1 base and J shed 9 bases, with 10 bases lying between them. The CDR3 spans 13 residues.

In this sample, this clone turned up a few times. In DNA, the CDR3 is TGCGCCAGCAGCTTGGCGGGCCAGGGGAGCCTGGGCACTGAAGCTTTCTTT. Protein: CASSLAGQGSLGTEAFF. The rearrangement joins TRBV5-1 to TRBJ1-1, with D possibly TRBD1 on 6 matching bases. The germline gives CDR1 SGHRS, CDR2 YFSETQ. V lost 0 bases and J lost 4, with 19 bases in between. CDR3 size: 17 residues.

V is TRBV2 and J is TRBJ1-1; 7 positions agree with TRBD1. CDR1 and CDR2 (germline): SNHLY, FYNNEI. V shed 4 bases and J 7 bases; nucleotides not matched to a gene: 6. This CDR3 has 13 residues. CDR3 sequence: CASSVLGGFEAFF. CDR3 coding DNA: TGTGCCAGCAGTGTATTAGGGGGCTTTGAAGCTTTCTTT.

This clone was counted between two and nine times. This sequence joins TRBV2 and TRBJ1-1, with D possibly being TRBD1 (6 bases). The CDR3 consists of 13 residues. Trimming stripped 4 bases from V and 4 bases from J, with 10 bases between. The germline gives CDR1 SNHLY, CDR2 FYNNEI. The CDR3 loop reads CASSGNRVTEAFF. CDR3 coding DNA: TGTGCCAGCAGTGGCAACAGGGTCACTGAAGCTTTCTTT.

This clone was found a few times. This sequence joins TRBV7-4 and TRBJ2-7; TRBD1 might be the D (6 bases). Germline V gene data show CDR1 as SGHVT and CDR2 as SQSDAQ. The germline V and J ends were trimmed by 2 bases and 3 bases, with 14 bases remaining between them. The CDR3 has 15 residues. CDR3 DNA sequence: TGTGCCAGCAGCTTAAGGGGTAAAGGGGGCTACGAGCAGTACTTC. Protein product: CASSLRGKGGYEQYF.

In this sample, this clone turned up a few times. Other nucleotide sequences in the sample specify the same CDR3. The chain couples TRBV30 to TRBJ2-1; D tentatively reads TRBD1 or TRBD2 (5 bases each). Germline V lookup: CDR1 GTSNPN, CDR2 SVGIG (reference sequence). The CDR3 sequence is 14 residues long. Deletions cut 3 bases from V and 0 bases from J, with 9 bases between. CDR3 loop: CAWSPGSSYNEQFF. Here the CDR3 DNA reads TGTGCCTGGAGCCCAGGGAGCTCCTACAATGAGCAGTTCTTC.

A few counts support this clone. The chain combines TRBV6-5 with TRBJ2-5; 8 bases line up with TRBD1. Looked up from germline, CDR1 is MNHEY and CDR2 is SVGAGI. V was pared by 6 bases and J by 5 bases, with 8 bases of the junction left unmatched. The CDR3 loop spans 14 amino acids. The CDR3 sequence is CASRGPGQAETQYF. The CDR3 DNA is TGTGCCAGCAGGGGACCGGGACAGGCGGAGACCCAGTACTTC.

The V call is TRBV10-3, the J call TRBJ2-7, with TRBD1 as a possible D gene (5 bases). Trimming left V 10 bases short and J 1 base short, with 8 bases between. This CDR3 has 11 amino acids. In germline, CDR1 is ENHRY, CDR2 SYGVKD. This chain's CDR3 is CASSGSYEQYF. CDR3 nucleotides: TGTGCCAGCTCAGGGTCCTACGAGCAGTACTTC.

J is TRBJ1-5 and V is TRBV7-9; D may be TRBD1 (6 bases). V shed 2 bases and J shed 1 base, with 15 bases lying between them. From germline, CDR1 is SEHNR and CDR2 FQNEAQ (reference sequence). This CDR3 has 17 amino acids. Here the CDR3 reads CASSLMGGAGSNQPQHF. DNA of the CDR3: TGTGCCAGCAGCTTAATGGGGGGCGCCGGGAGCAATCAGCCCCAGCATTTT.

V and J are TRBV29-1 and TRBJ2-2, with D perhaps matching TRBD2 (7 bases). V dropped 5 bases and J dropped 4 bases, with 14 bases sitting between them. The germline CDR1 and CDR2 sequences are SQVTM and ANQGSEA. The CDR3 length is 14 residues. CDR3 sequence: CSVRRGGTTGELFF. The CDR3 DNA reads TGCAGCGTTCGGAGGGGGGGAACCACCGGGGAGCTGTTTTTT.

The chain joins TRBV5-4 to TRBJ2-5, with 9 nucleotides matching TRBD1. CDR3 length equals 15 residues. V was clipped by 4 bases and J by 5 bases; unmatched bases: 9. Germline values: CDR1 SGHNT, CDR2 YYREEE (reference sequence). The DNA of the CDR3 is TGTGCCAGCAGCCTGGACACAGGGGGCTATGAGACCCAGTACTTC. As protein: CASSLDTGGYETQYF.

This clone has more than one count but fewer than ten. CDR3 sequence (DNA): TGTGCCAGCAGCGCCCGGCCGACGGCCGCGAACACCGGGGAGCTGTTTTTT. Translation: CASSARPTAANTGELFF. The chain uses TRBV9 and TRBJ2-2; D uncertain. Deletions cut 3 bases from V and 0 bases from J, with 15 bases between. Germline CDR1 is SGDLS and CDR2 is YYNGEE. This CDR3 has 17 amino acids.

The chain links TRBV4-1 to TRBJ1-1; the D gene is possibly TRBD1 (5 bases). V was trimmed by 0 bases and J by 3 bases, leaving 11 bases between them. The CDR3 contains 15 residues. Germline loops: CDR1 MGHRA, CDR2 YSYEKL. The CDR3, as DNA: TGCGCCAGCAGCCAAGATCGGGGGGAGTACACTGAAGCTTTCTTT. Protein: CASSQDRGEYTEAFF.

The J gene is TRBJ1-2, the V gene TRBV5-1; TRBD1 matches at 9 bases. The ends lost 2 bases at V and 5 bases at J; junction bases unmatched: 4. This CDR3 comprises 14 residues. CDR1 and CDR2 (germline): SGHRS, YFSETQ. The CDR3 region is CASSLTGGEYGYTF. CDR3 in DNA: TGCGCCAGCAGCTTAACAGGGGGCGAGTATGGCTACACCTTC.

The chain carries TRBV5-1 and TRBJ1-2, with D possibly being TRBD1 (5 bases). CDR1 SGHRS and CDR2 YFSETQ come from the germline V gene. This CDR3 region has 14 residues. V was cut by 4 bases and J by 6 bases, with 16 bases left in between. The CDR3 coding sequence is TGCGCCAGCAGCCGCCCGGCCGGGGGAGATGGCTACACCTTC. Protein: CASSRPAGGDGYTF. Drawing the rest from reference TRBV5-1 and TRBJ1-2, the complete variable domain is KAGVTQTPRYLIKTRGQQVTLSCSPISGHRSVSWYQQTPGQGLQFLFEYFSETQRNKGNFPGRFSGRQFSNSRSEMNVSTLELGDSALYLCASSRPAGGDGYTFGSGTRLTVV.

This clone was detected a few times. The CDR3 sequence: CASSPMDRVEQFF. DNA for the CDR3: TGTGCCAGCTCACCCATGGATAGGGTCGAGCAGTTCTTC. The V and J genes are TRBV18 and TRBJ2-1; D ambiguous. Germline CDR1 reads KGHSH; CDR2 reads LQKENI. V lost 3 bases to trimming and J lost 10 bases, with 13 bases between them. The CDR3 has 13 residues.

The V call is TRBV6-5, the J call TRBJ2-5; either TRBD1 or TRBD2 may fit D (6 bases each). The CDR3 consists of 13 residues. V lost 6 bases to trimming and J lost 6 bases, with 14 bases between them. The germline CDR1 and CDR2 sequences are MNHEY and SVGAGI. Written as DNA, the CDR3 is TGTGCCAGCAGCAAAACAGGGAGGAAGACCCAGTACTTC. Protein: CASSKTGRKTQYF.

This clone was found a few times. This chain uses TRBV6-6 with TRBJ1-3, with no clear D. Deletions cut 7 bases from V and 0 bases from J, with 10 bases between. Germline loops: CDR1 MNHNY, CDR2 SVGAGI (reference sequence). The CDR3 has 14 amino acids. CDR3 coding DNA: TGTGCCAGCAAACCGGCCCTCTCTGGAAACACCATATATTTT. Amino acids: CASKPALSGNTIYF.

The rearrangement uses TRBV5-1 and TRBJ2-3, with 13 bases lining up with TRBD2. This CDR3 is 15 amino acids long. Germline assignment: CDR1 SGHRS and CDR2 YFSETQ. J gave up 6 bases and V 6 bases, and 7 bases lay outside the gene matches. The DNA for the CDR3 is TGCGCCAGCACCCAGGGACTAGCGGGGCTCGATACGCAGTATTTT. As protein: CASTQGLAGLDTQYF.

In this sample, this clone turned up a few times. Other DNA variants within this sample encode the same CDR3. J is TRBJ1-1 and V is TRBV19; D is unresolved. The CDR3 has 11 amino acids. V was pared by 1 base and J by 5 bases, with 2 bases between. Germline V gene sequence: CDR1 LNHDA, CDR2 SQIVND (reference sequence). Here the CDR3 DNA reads TGTGCCAGTAGTATAGGAACTGAAGCTTTCTTT. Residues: CASSIGTEAFF.

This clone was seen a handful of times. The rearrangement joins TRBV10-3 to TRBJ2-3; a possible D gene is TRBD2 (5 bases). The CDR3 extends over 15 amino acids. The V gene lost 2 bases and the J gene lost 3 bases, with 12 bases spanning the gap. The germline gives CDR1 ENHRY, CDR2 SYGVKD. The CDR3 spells CAISERGLETDTQYF. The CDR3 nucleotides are TGTGCCATCAGTGAGCGAGGGTTAGAGACAGATACGCAGTATTTT.

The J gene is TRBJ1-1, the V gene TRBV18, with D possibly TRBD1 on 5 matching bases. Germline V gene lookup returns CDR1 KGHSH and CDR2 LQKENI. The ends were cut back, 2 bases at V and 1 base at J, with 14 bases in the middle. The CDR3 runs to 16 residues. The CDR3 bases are TGTGCCAGCTCACCAATCAAAACAGGCCAGAACACTGAAGCTTTCTTT. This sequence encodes CASSPIKTGQNTEAFF.

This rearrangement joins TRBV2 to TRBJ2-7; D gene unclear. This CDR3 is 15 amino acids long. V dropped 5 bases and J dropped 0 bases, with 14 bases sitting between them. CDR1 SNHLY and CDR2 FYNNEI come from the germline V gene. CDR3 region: CASSYPPRPSYEQYF. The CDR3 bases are TGTGCCAGCAGTTACCCACCGCGGCCCTCCTACGAGCAGTACTTC. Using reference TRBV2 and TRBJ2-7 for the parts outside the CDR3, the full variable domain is EPEVTQTPSHQVTQMGQEVILRCVPISNHLYFYWYRQILGQKVEFLVSFYNNEISEKSEIFDDQFSVERPDGSNFTLKIRSTKLEDSAMYFCASSYPPRPSYEQYFGPGTRLTVT.